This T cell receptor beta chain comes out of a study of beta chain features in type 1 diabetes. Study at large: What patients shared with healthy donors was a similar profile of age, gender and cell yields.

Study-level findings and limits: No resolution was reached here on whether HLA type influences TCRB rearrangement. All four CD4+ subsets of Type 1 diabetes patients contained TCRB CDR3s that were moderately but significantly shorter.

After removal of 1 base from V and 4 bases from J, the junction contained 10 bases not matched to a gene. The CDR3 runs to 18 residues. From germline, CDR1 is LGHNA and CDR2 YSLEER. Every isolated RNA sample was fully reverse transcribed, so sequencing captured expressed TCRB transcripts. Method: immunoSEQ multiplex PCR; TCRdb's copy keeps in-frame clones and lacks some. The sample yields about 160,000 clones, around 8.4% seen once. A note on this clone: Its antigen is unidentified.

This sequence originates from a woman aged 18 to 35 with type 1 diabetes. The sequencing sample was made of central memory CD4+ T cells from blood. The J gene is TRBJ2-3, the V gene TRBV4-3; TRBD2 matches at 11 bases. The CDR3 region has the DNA TGCGCCAGCAGCCAAGCCCAAACTAGCGGGAGTTTGTCAGATACGCAGTATTTT. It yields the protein CASSQAQTSGSLSDTQYF.